These 14 T cell receptor beta chains originate from one sample sequenced in a study of blood T cell repertoires in COVID-19. Sequencing used immunoSEQ multiplex PCR; TCRdb keeps in-frame clones, though not all of them. The sample lists hundreds of thousands of clones; around 92% were seen once. Sequencing was carried out using peripheral blood. The receptors were gathered from a man between 40 and 49 years old with acute or convalescent COVID-19.

The rearrangement links TRBV27 to TRBJ2-7, with TRBD2 matching 10 bases. The CDR3 totals 16 residues. V shed 8 bases, J shed 2 bases, and the junction held 12 bases outside the gene matches. Germline V gene data show CDR1 as MNHEY and CDR2 as SMNVEV (reference sequence). CDR3 DNA sequence: TGTGCCAGCGCAATAGGGCCACTAGCGGGGACCTACGAGCAGTACTTC. Translated, it gives CASAIGPLAGTYEQYF.

CDR3 nucleotide sequence: TGCAGCATTACCGGGACAGGGCACAATACCGGGGAGCTGTTTTTT. Amino acids: CSITGTGHNTGELFF. This chain uses TRBV29-1 with TRBJ2-2; the match to TRBD1 covers 9 bases. The CDR3 has 15 residues. Germline loops: CDR1 SQVTM, CDR2 ANQGSEA. The junction had 12 bases not matched to a gene; V was cut back by 8 bases and J by 5 bases.

The gene calls are TRBV7-2 and TRBJ2-7; no firm D call. The CDR3 sequence is 12 residues long. The V gene's germline CDR1 is SGHTA and CDR2 FQGNSA. V was clipped by 5 bases and J by 1 base, with 6 bases between them. The DNA of the CDR3 is TGTGCCAGCAGCCCCGGTTCCTACGAGCAGTACTTC. This codes for CASSPGSYEQYF. Full variable domain (missing parts from reference TRBV7-2 and TRBJ2-7): GAGVSQSPSNKVTEKGKDVELRCDPISGHTALYWYRQSLGQGLEFLIYFQGNSAPDKSGLPSDRFSAERTGGSVSTLTIQRTQQEDSAVYLCASSPGSYEQYFGPGTRLTVT.

This clone was found once. The chain combines TRBV11-2 with TRBJ2-1; 10 nucleotides align to TRBD2. The CDR3 covers 16 residues. Per germline, CDR1 SGHAT and CDR2 FQNNGV. V shed 4 bases, J shed 6 bases, and the junction held 9 bases outside the gene matches. The CDR3 sequence: CASSSSLAGVINEQFF. The CDR3 DNA reads as TGTGCCAGCAGCTCGTCCCTAGCGGGAGTAATCAATGAGCAGTTCTTC.

This clone was seen once. The V call is TRBV21-1, the J call TRBJ2-1; TRBD2 is taken as the D call from the table, unchecked against the DNA. TRBV21-1 is termed a pseudogene. CDR3 length: 18 amino acids. CDR3 region: CASSKAERGARSYNEQFF. DNA of the CDR3: TGTGCCAGCAGCAAAGCGGAGCGGGGAGCCCGCTCCTACAATGAGCAGTTCTTC.

The rearrangement uses TRBV7-8 and TRBJ2-5, with TRBD1 identical over 9 bases. The CDR3 runs 15 residues. The germline gives CDR1 SGHVS, CDR2 FQNEAQ. Trimming cost V 3 bases and J 4 bases; bases outside gene matches: 6. Here the CDR3 DNA reads TGTGCCAGCAGCTTGGCCGGGACAGGGAGAGAGACCCAGTACTTC. Translating gives CASSLAGTGRETQYF.

This clone occurred once. V gene TRBV7-3 combines with J gene TRBJ1-2, with 10 positions matching TRBD1. The CDR3 runs to 13 residues. The germline gives CDR1 SGHTA, CDR2 FQGTGA. V was pared by 5 bases and J by 10 bases, with 7 bases of the junction left unmatched. CDR3: CASSPTGGRHYTF. The CDR3 DNA reads as TGTGCCAGCAGCCCGACAGGGGGCCGTCACTACACCTTC.

V and J are TRBV5-6 and TRBJ2-7, with 7 nucleotides matching TRBD1. Looked up from germline, CDR1 is SGHDT and CDR2 is YYEEEE. Trimming cost V 5 bases and J 0 bases; bases outside gene matches: 8. This CDR3 is built from 15 residues. CDR3 DNA: TGTGCCAGCAGAAAAACAGGGGAGAGCTCCTACGAGCAGTACTTC. Its translation: CASRKTGESSYEQYF. The whole variable domain, remainder taken from reference TRBV5-6 and TRBJ2-7, is DAGVTQSPTHLIKTRGQQVTLRCSPKSGHDTVSWYQQALGQGPQFIFQYYEEEERQRGNFPDRFSGHQFPNYSSELNVNALLLGDSALYLCASRKTGESSYEQYFGPGTRLTVT.

The V gene is TRBV5-1, the J gene TRBJ2-7; 14 nucleotides line up with TRBD2. The V and J ends lost 4 bases and 2 bases, in that order; junction bases with no gene match: 5. The CDR3 extends over 16 amino acids. The germline V gene encodes CDR1 SGHRS and CDR2 YFSETQ. DNA of the CDR3: TGCGCCAGCAGCCCTGGACTAGCGGGAGGCCCCTACGAGCAGTACTTC. Protein sequence: CASSPGLAGGPYEQYF.

This clone was seen only once. The chain links TRBV7-8 to TRBJ1-3; perhaps TRBD1 as D (5 bases). V lost 5 bases to trimming and J lost 1 base, with 9 bases between them. The CDR3 length is 14 residues. Germline values: CDR1 SGHVS, CDR2 FQNEAQ. The CDR3 here is CASSRTRSGNTIYF. The CDR3, as DNA: TGTGCCAGCAGCCGGACACGATCTGGAAACACCATATATTTT.

This sequence joins TRBV30 and TRBJ1-6, with a tentative D call TRBD1 (6 bases). V dropped 1 base and J dropped 10 bases, with 11 bases sitting between them. This CDR3 is 13 amino acids long. Germline CDR1 GTSNPN, CDR2 SVGIG (reference sequence). CDR3 amino acids: CAWSGGGESPLHF. Written as DNA, the CDR3 is TGTGCCTGGAGTGGAGGGGGGGAATCACCCCTCCACTTT.

This clone was found a few times. This rearrangement joins TRBV30 to TRBJ1-3; D is ambiguous. Germline loops: CDR1 GTSNPN, CDR2 SVGIG (reference sequence). V was trimmed by 4 bases and J by 4 bases, leaving 14 bases between them. CDR3 length equals 14 residues. CDR3 bases: TGTGCCTGGACGGATTCGAGGCCCGGAAACACCATATATTTT. It codes for CAWTDSRPGNTIYF.

V usage is TRBV6-5 and J usage is TRBJ2-5; perhaps TRBD2 as D (5 bases). From germline, CDR1 is MNHEY and CDR2 SVGAGI. The CDR3 is 12 residues long. V gave up 8 bases and J gave up 2 bases, with 9 bases separating them. In DNA form, the CDR3 reads TGTGCCAGCGGCCGCGGGCAAGAGACCCAGTACTTC. This codes for CASGRGQETQYF.

CDR3 sequence (DNA): TGCGCCAGCAGCCCGGGACTAGCGGGGGAGACCCAGTACTTC. Encoded protein: CASSPGLAGETQYF. V usage is TRBV5-1 and J usage is TRBJ2-5; 13 bases are a match to TRBD2. After removal of 4 bases from V and 5 bases from J, the junction contained 2 bases not matched to a gene. Looked up from germline, CDR1 is SGHRS and CDR2 is YFSETQ. This CDR3 is built from 14 residues.